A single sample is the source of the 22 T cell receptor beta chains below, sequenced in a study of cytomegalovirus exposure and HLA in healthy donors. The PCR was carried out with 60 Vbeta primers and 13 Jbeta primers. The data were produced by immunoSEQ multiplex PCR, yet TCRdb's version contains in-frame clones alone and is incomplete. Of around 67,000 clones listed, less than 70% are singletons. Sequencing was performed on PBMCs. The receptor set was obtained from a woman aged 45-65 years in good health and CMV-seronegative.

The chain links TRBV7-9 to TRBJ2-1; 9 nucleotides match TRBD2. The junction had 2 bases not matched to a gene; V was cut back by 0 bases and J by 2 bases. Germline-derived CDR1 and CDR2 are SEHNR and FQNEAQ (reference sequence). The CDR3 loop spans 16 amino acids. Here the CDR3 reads CASSLALAGAYNEQFF. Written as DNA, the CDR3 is TGTGCCAGCAGCTTAGCCTTAGCGGGAGCCTACAATGAGCAGTTCTTC.

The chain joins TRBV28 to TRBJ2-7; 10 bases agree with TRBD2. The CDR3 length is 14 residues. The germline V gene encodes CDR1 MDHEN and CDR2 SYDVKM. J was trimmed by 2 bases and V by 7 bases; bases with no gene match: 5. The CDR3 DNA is TGTGCCAGCACCGCAGCGGGAGGGCCCTACGAGCAGTACTTC. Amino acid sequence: CASTAAGGPYEQYF.

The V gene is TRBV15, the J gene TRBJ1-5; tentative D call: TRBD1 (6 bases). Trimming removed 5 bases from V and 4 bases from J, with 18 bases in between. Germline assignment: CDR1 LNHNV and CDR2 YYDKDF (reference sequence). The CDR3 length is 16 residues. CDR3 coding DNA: TGTGCCACCAGCGGGGGCCTCACTACAGGGAATCAGCCCCAGCATTTT. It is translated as CATSGGLTTGNQPQHF.

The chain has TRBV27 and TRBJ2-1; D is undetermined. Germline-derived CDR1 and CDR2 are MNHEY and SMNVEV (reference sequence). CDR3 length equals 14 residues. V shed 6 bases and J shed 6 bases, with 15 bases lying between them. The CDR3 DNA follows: TGTGCCAGCAGAAGAGGCTTCCCGGGCAATGAGCAGTTCTTC. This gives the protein CASRRGFPGNEQFF.

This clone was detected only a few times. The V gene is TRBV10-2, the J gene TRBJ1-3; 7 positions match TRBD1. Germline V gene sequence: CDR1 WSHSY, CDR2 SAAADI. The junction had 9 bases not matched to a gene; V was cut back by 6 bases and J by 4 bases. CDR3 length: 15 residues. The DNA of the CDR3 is TGCGCCAGCAGATCAACACAGGGGAGGGGAAACACCATATATTTT. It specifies CASRSTQGRGNTIYF.

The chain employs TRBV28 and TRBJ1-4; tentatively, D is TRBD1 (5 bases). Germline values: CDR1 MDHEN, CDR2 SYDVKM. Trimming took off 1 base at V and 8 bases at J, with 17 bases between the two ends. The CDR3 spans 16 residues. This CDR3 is CASSLFGASTKEKLFF. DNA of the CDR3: TGTGCCAGCAGTTTATTTGGGGCCAGCACAAAGGAAAAACTGTTTTTT.

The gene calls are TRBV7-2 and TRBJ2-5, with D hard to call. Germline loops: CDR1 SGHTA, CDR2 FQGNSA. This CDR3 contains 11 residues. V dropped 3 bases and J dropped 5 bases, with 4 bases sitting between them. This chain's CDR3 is CASSFFETQYF. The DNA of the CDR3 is TGTGCCAGCAGCTTCTTTGAGACCCAGTACTTC.

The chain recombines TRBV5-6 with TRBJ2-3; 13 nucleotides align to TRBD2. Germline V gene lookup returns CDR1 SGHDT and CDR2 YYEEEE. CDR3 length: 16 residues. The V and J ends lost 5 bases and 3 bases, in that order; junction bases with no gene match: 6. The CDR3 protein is CASRPGLAGVTDTQYF. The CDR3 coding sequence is TGTGCCAGCAGACCCGGACTAGCGGGAGTAACAGATACGCAGTATTTT.

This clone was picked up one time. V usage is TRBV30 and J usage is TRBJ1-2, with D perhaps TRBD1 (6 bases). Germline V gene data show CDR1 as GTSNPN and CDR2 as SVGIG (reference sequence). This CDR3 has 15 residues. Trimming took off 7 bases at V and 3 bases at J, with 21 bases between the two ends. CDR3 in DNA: TGTGCCTCCGAGGGGGGGGGCGGCGCGGACTATGGCTACACCTTC. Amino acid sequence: CASEGGGGADYGYTF.

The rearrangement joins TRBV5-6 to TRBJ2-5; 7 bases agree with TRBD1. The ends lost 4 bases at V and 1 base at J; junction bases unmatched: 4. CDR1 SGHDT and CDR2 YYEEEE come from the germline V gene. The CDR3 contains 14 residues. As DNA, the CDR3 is TGTGCCAGCAGCCGCACAGGGGTCCAAGAGACCCAGTACTTC. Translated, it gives CASSRTGVQETQYF.

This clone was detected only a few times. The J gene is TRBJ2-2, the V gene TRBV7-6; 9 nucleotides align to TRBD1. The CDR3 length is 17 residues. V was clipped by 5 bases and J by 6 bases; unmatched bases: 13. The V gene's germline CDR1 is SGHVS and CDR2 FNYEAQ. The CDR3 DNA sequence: TGTGCCAGCAGCCAACCCCTACAGGGGGCGTTCCCCGGGGAGCTGTTTTTT. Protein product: CASSQPLQGAFPGELFF.

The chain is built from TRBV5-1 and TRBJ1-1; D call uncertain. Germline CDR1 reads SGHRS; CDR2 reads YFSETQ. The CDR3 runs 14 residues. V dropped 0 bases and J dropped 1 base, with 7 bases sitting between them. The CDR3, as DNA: TGCGCCAGCAGCTTGGGACCGGGGAACACTGAAGCTTTCTTT. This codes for CASSLGPGNTEAFF.

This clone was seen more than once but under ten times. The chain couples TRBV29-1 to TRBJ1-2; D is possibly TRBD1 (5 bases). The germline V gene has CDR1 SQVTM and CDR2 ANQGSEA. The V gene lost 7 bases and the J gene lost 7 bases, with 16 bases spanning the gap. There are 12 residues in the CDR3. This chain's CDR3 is CSASDNDVGYTF. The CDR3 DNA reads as TGCAGCGCCTCGGACAATGATGTTGGCTACACCTTC.

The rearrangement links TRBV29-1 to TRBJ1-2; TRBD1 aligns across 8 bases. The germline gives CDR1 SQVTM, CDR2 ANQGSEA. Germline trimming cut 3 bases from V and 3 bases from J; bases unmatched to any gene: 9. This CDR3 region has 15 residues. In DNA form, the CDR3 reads TGCAGCGTTGACCGCCAGGGGGCGGAGGACTATGGCTACACCTTC. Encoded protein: CSVDRQGAEDYGYTF.

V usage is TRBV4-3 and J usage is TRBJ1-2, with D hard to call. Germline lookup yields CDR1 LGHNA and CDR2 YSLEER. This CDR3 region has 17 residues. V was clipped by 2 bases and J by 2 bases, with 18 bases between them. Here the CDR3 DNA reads TGCGCCAGCAGCCAATCCAGATCCACCGGGATGAACTATGGCTACACCTTC. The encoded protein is CASSQSRSTGMNYGYTF.

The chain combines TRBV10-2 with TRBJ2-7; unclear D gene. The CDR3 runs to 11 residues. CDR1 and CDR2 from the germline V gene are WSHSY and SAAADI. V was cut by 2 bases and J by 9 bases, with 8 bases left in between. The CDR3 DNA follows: TGCGCCAGCAGTGAGGGAGACCGGCAGTACTTC. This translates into CASSEGDRQYF.

CDR3 in amino acids: CASSFGLRLEQFF. The CDR3 coding sequence is TGTGCCAGTAGTTTCGGACTGAGACTAGAGCAGTTCTTC. The chain uses TRBV19 and TRBJ2-1, with a tentative D call TRBD2 (5 bases). V was pared by 5 bases and J by 10 bases, with 15 bases between. Germline V gene lookup returns CDR1 LNHDA and CDR2 SQIVND (reference sequence). CDR3 length: 13 residues.

The CDR3 reads CASSDRDEQYF. DNA of the CDR3: TGTGCCAGTAGTGACAGGGACGAGCAGTACTTC. The V call is TRBV19, the J call TRBJ2-7; 7 nucleotides line up with TRBD1. The germline CDR1 and CDR2 sequences are LNHDA and SQIVND (reference sequence). The CDR3 covers 11 residues. The V segment lost 5 bases and the J segment 5 bases; nucleotides outside the gene matches: 0. Based on the CDR3 plus reference TRBV19 and TRBJ2-7, the full variable domain is DGGITQSPKYLFRKEGQNVTLSCEQNLNHDAMYWYRQDPGQGLRLIYYSQIVNDFQKGDIAEGYSVSREKKESFPLTVTSAQKNPTAFYLCASSDRDEQYFGPGTRLTVT.

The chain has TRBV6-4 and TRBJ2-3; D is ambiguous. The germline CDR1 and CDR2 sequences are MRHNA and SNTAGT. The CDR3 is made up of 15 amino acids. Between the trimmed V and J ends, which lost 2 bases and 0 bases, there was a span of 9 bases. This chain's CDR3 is CASSDNAESTDTQYF. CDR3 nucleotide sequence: TGTGCCAGCAGTGACAATGCGGAAAGCACAGATACGCAGTATTTT.

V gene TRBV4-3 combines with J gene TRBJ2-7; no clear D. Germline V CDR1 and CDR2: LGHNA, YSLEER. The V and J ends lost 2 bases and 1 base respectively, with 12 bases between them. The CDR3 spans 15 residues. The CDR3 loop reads CASSQTRGWSYEQYF. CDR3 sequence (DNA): TGCGCCAGCAGCCAAACCAGAGGTTGGTCCTACGAGCAGTACTTC.

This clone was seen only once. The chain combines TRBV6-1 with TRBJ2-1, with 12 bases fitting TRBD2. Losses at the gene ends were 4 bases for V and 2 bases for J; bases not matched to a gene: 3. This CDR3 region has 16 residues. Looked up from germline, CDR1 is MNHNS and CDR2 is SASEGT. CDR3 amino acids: CASSARLAGAYNEQFF. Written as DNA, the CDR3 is TGTGCCAGCAGTGCCCGACTAGCGGGAGCCTACAATGAGCAGTTCTTC.

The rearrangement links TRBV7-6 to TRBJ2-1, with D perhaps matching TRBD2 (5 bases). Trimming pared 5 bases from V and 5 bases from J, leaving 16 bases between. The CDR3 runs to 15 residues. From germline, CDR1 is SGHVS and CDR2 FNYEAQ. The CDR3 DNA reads TGTGCCAGCAGCCGGTTCGGAGGAAGGGACAATGAGCAGTTCTTC. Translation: CASSRFGGRDNEQFF. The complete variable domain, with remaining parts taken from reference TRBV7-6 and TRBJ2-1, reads GAGVSQSPRYKVTKRGQDVALRCDPISGHVSLYWYRQALGQGPEFLTYFNYEAQQDKSGLPNDRFSAERPEGSISTLTIQRTEQRDSAMYRCASSRFGGRDNEQFFGPGTRLTVL.